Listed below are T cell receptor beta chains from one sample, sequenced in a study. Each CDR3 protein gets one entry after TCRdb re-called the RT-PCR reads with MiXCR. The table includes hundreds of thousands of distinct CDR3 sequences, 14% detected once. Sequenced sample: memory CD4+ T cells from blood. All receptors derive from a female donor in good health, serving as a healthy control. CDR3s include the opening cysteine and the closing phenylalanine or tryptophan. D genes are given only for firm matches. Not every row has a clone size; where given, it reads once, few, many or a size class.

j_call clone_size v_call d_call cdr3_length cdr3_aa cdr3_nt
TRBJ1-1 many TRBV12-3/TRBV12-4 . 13 CASSLKQNTEAFF TGTGCCAGCAGTTTAAAACAGAACACTGAAGCTTTCTTT
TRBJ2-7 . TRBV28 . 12 CASTTGTYEQYF TGTGCCAGCACGACGGGAACCTACGAGCAGTACTTC
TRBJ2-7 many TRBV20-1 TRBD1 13 CSARRDRGPEQYF TGCAGTGCTAGACGGGACAGGGGGCCCGAGCAGTACTTC
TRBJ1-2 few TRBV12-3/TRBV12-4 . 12 CASSPGRGGYTF TGTGCCAGCAGCCCAGGGAGGGGTGGCTACACCTTC
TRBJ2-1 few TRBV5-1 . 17 CASSLTFTGWASNEQFF TGCGCCAGCAGCTTGACCTTTACAGGATGGGCGAGCAATGAGCAGTTCTTC
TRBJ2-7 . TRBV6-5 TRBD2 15 CASTPGTRSSYEQYF TGTGCCAGCACTCCCGGGACTAGGAGTTCCTACGAGCAGTACTTC
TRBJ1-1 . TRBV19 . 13 CASSIKVNTEAFF TGTGCCAGTAGTATAAAAGTGAACACTGAAGCTTTCTTT
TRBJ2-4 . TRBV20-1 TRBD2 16 CSATRLAGESKNIQYF TGCAGTGCTACCCGACTAGCGGGAGAGAGCAAAAACATTCAGTACTTC
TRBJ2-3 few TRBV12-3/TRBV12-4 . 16 CASSLGSGRVGDTQYF TGTGCCAGCAGTTTAGGTTCCGGCAGGGTAGGAGATACGCAGTATTTT
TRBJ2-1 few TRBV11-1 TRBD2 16 CASSLLASGSYNEQFF TGTGCCAGCAGCTTACTTGCTAGCGGCTCCTACAATGAGCAGTTCTTC
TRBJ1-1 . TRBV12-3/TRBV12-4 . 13 CASTGQLNTEAFF TGTGCCAGCACAGGACAGTTGAACACTGAAGCTTTCTTT
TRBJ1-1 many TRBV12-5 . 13 CASSGRRYTEAFF TGTGCTAGTTCGGGCAGGCGATACACTGAAGCTTTCTTT
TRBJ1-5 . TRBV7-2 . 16 CASSLVGPAGNQPQHF TGTGCCAGCAGCTTAGTAGGGCCAGCAGGCAATCAGCCCCAGCATTTT
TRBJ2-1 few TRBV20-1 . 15 CSARKLGERHNEQFF TGCAGTGCTAGAAAACTAGGGGAACGACACAATGAGCAGTTCTTC
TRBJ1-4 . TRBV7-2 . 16 CASSLRAGATNEKLFF TGTGCCAGCAGCTTAAGGGCAGGGGCAACTAATGAAAAACTGTTTTTT
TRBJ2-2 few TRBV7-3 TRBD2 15 CASSPWAGETGELFF TGTGCCAGCAGCCCATGGGCGGGAGAGACCGGGGAGCTGTTTTTT
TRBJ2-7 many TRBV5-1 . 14 CASRPRDTMHEQYF TGCGCCAGCAGGCCACGGGACACAATGCACGAGCAGTACTTC
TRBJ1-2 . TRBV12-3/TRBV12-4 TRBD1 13 CASSRDRFFGYTF TGTGCCAGCAGTCGGGACAGGTTCTTTGGCTACACCTTC
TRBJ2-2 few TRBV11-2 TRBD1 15 CASTPGTGMTGELFF TGTGCCAGCACACCGGGGACAGGGATGACCGGGGAGCTGTTTTTT
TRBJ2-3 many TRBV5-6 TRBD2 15 CASSFRRLAADTQYF TGTGCCAGCAGCTTCAGAAGACTAGCGGCAGATACGCAGTATTTT
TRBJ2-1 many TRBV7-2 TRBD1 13 CASSRGQGLEQFF TGTGCCAGCAGCCGGGGACAGGGTCTTGAGCAGTTCTTC
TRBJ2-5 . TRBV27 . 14 CASSLTREGETQYF TGTGCCAGCAGTTTAACAAGGGAAGGTGAGACCCAGTACTTC